The subject of this entry is one T cell receptor beta chain. The data stem from a study of control samples from healthy donors and cancer patients. CDR3 length: 16 amino acids. Per the germline V gene, CDR1 is SNHLY and CDR2 is FYNNEI. Unmatched junction bases numbered 6, after V lost 3 bases and J lost 7 bases. Repertoires were generated with immunoSEQ multiplex PCR, while TCRdb's copy carries only in-frame clones and drops some. Found here are about 110,000 clones, 82% of them singletons; the top ten hold 5% to 8.5%. What was sequenced was blood. This rearrangement joins TRBV2 to TRBJ2-2, with 12 bases identical to TRBD1. This sequence originates from a man younger than 35 in good health. The CDR3 region has the DNA TGTGCCAGCAGTGATCCGGGACAGGGGGCTGTCGGGGAGCTGTTTTTT. Protein: CASSDPGQGAVGELFF.